This section outlines one TCR beta chain sequence together with its context. This clonotype was counted between two and nine times. The specificity of this receptor is unknown. No base quality information exists; no much larger clone differs at one position. Its CDR3 holds 13 amino acids, cysteine through phenylalanine. Here the CDR3 DNA is all that survives: 39 bases in frame from base 1. Ends trimmed: V by 9 bases, J by 1 base; bases unmatched to a gene: 5. For CDR1 and CDR2, the germline V gene lists ENHRY and SYGVKD. This entry comes from a study of regulatory T cells in long-lasting Graves disease (dated by TCRdb to the early 2020s). For context, the study as a whole: In the newly diagnosed Graves' disease group, patients had been taking antithyroid drugs for less than 3 months. Persistent Graves' disease patients were compared with newly diagnosed Graves' disease patients by peripheral blood TCR sequencing and RNA sequencing. The study took place in China and was registered as a clinical trial. A total of around 35 samples were covered by TCR sequencing, comprising approximately 13 persistent and 20 or so newly diagnosed Graves' disease patients. Overall study outcomes, separate from this receptor: Sequencing and analysis were restricted to the TCR beta chain. Persistent disease showed preferential use of TRBV28, TRBJ1-2 and TRBJ2-5, whereas newly diagnosed disease favored TRBV20-1 and TRBJ2-1. Because the primary lesion, thyroid tissue, could not be accessed, the study looked at peripheral blood alone. Persistent patients shared more public clonotypes among themselves (around 2,500) than newly diagnosed patients did (nearly 1,000). The authors noted that the small sample size was a limitation that may lower accuracy. Persistent Graves' disease patients showed lower TCR Shannon entropy and fewer highly expanded clones than newly diagnosed patients, suggesting clonal expansion.

The receptor library was made with multiplex PCR. For sequencing, an Illumina HiSeq 4000 was employed. TCR beta libraries were built with iRepertoire HTBI primers and Arm-PCR amplification of CDR3 regions. Gel purification was performed on PCR products prior to sequencing. Turning to the authors' computational methods: A total of under 80 TRBV and some 15 TRBJ segments were identified across samples and were used for gene usage analysis of CDR3 amino acid clonotypes. Filtered high-quality paired reads were merged into contigs using COPE and FqMerger. BLAST was used to align contigs to the IMGT TRBV, TRBD and TRBJ reference genes, and CDR3 was defined following IMGT. Highly expanded clones were defined as clonotypes with a frequency above 0.1%. Shannon entropy served as the measure of repertoire diversity, while the Gini coefficient captured V-J evenness. Clonotypes shared by more than one individual were considered public. The public reads were reanalyzed by TCRdb: fastp trimming at Q25, MiXCR alignment, in-frame beta chains only. All rows with the same CDR3 protein become a single entry with the most common DNA and genes. The V and J calls here are based on TCRdb, not the publication. The sample table shows approximately 390,000 distinct CDR3 sequences, and roughly 16% are seen once. 20% of the sample is held by the ten biggest clonotypes.

The sample's time point label, decoded: newly diagnosed GD, antithyroid drugs for less than 3 months. For both TCR sequencing and RNA sequencing, RNA was extracted from PBMCs using TRIzol. Graves' disease was diagnosed according to American Thyroid Association guidelines. Patients were recruited from an endocrinology department in Xi'an, China. Each patient gave roughly 8.4 milliliters of peripheral blood, collected in an EDTA anticoagulant tube. Ficoll Paque Plus density gradient separation was used to isolate PBMCs, and no additional T cell sorting was done. An Agilent 2100 Bioanalyzer and agarose gel were used to assess RNA quality, and a NanoDrop 2000 was used to measure RNA concentration. The sample was also linked to a second study, of T cells in Graves' hyperthyroidism and ophthalmopathy. Taken from the second paper: Stable Graves' hyperthyroidism was defined as no progression to ophthalmopathy during 18 months of follow-up. Hyperthyroidism patients were aged 18 to 65 years and newly diagnosed, with disease duration of less than 2 months. Exclusion was applied to patients with uncontrolled infections, other autoimmune diseases, pregnancy or lactation. Diagnoses were based on clinical symptoms, serum thyroxine and TRAb, thyroid ultrasound and orbital computed tomography. The TCR CDR3 was subjected to a first round of RT-PCR using the HTBI primer set and the Qiagen OneStep RT-PCR kit. Blood samples also contained most of the expanded thyroid clonotypes (frequency above 0.001), which suggests that blood repertoires may reflect thyroid immune responses. A model built on a 13 V-J signature distinguished ophthalmopathy from stable hyperthyroidism, reaching around 88% sensitivity and approximately 83% specificity in cross-validation and 80%/75% in testing. During validation, the model predicted progression to ophthalmopathy a median of approximately 7 months ahead of onset, with 70.59% sensitivity and more than 72% specificity. To identify distinguishing TCR V-J signatures, a discovery cohort of about a hundred patients was used, comprising 43 with Graves' ophthalmopathy and approximately 58 with stable Graves' hyperthyroidism. An independent validation cohort of some 18 hyperthyroidism patients and about 16 patients who later progressed to ophthalmopathy tested prospective prediction of ophthalmopathy. The approximately 95 discovery patients were divided at random into training and test sets in a 7:3 ratio. The study also compared thyroid tissue and blood T-cell repertoires from several Graves' hyperthyroidism patients. Following sampling, methimazole starting at 30 mg daily was given to hyperthyroidism patients, and high-dose intravenous methylprednisolone was given to ophthalmopathy patients. A second multiplex PCR round built the libraries, followed by size selection and purification. Libraries were sequenced paired-end with 100 bp reads on an Illumina HiSeq2000. Raw data were processed with SOAPnuke, discarding reads with adapters, uncalled bases, mean Phred below 15, or no exact constant-primer or identifier match. High-quality paired reads were merged with COPE v1.2.5, and unique nucleotide sequences were defined as clonotypes. Clonotypes were aligned to IMGT TRBV, TRBD and TRBJ reference segments using MiTCR v1.1. Only V-J combinations with frequency above 0.0001, covering roughly 99% of repertoires, were analysed. A TCS score was defined as the ratio between F50 (clonal expansion) and ExV (chaos), using BLOSUM62-based TCRdist between CDR3 peptides within each V-J. Welch's t-statistics and random forest reduced 500 to 550 V-J features to 13, which were used in a naive Bayes classifier (R e1071). Sample size was not statistically predetermined, and investigators were not blinded to group allocation. TCR Vbeta CDR3 sequencing of around 130 peripheral blood samples (under 45 ophthalmopathy, 75 to 85 hyperthyroidism and approximately 17 progressor patients) is reported in the paper.

The sequences come from peripheral blood mononuclear cells (PBMCs), collected at new diagnosis, from a patient treated with antithyroid drugs. The rearrangement joined TRBV10-3 to TRBJ1-1; the junction holds 7 bases that match TRBD1. The clonotype originates from a young woman with Graves disease. Donor details come from another sample of the same person, matched by shared clones. The CDR3 reads CAMSGTENTEAFF. The DNA is as follows: TGTGCCATGTCCGGGACAGAGAACACTGAAGCTTTCTTT.